The next 4 T cell receptor beta chains were all read from a single sample in a study of blood T cell repertoires in COVID-19. TCRdb keeps only in-frame clones here, not all; method: immunoSEQ multiplex PCR. The table has approximately 450,000 clones, around 89% seen once. Material for sequencing was peripheral blood. Receptor source: a woman aged 30 to 39 with acute or convalescent COVID-19.

This clone was seen more than once but under ten times. The J gene is TRBJ2-7, the V gene TRBV5-4, with a tentative D call TRBD1 (6 bases). The V and J ends lost 0 bases and 2 bases respectively, with 15 bases between them. The CDR3 length is 16 residues. Per the germline V gene, CDR1 is SGHNT and CDR2 is YYREEE (reference sequence). The CDR3 protein is CASSLEVQGFPYEQYF. The CDR3 nucleotides are TGTGCCAGCAGCTTGGAGGTTCAGGGGTTCCCCTACGAGCAGTACTTC.

J is TRBJ1-3 and V is TRBV18, with TRBD1 identical over 7 bases. With 4 bases clipped from V and 0 bases from J, the junction kept 3 bases outside the gene matches. The CDR3 length is 15 residues. CDR1 KGHSH and CDR2 LQKENI come from the germline V gene. The CDR3 loop is CASSRGTDSGNTIYF. CDR3 coding DNA: TGTGCCAGCTCACGCGGGACAGACTCTGGAAACACCATATATTTT.

The chain joins TRBV30 to TRBJ1-3; D is unclear. CDR3 length equals 14 residues. The ends were cut back, 7 bases at V and 4 bases at J, with 17 bases in the middle. Germline loops: CDR1 GTSNPN, CDR2 SVGIG (reference sequence). Here the CDR3 reads CAFRRHLQGNTIYF. In DNA form, the CDR3 reads TGTGCCTTCCGGCGACACCTACAGGGAAACACCATATATTTT.

V gene TRBV7-9 combines with J gene TRBJ2-2; TRBD1 matches at 8 bases. This CDR3 contains 17 residues. Trimming cost V 0 bases and J 1 base; bases outside gene matches: 4. Germline CDR1 SEHNR, CDR2 FQNEAQ (reference sequence). The CDR3 DNA reads TGTGCCAGCAGCTTAGCGATGGGGACAGGGAACACCGGGGAGCTGTTTTTT. It encodes CASSLAMGTGNTGELFF.